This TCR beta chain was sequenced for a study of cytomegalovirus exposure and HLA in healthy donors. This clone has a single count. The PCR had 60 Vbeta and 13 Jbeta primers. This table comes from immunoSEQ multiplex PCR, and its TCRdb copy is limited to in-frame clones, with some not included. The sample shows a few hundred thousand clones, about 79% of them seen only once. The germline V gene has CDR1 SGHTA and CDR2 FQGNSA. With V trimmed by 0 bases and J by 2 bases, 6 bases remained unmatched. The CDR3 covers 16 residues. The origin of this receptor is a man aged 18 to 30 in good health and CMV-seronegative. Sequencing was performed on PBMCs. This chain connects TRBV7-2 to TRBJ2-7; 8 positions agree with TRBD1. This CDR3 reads CASSLAQGQATYEQYF. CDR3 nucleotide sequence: TGTGCCAGCAGCTTAGCCCAGGGACAGGCTACCTACGAGCAGTACTTC.